Presented here are 25 T cell receptor beta chains from one specimen sequenced in a study of beta chain features in type 1 diabetes. Which antigens these TCRs recognize remains unknown. All of the isolated RNA was reverse transcribed, so expressed TCRB transcripts were sequenced. Generated by immunoSEQ multiplex PCR, the TCRdb table keeps only in-frame clones and is missing some. The sample consists of 310,000 or so clones, around 9% of them appearing once. Findings and limits, study-wide: Shortening that was moderate but significant affected the TCRB CDR3s of Type 1 diabetes patients in all four CD4+ subsets.

Sequenced material: central memory CD4+ T cells from blood. The source of these receptors is a young man with type 1 diabetes.

The chain links TRBV5-1 to TRBJ2-1; D is possibly TRBD2 (6 bases). Trimming took off 0 bases at V and 0 bases at J, with 7 bases between the two ends. Germline loops: CDR1 SGHRS, CDR2 YFSETQ. The CDR3 has 15 amino acids. CDR3 in amino acids: CASSLGGLSYNEQFF. The CDR3 region has the DNA TGCGCCAGCAGCTTGGGGGGACTCTCCTACAATGAGCAGTTCTTC.

To note about this clone: Different DNA sequences within this sample yield the same CDR3. The gene calls are TRBV7-2 and TRBJ2-5; no reliable D call. CDR3 length: 12 amino acids. V gave up 1 base and J gave up 5 bases, with 5 bases separating them. CDR1 is SGHTA and CDR2 is FQGNSA in the germline V gene. The CDR3 loop reads CASSLVGETQYF. In DNA, the CDR3 is TGTGCCAGCAGCTTAGTAGGCGAGACCCAGTACTTC. The whole variable domain, filled in from reference TRBV7-2 and TRBJ2-5, reads GAGVSQSPSNKVTEKGKDVELRCDPISGHTALYWYRQSLGQGLEFLIYFQGNSAPDKSGLPSDRFSAERTGGSVSTLTIQRTQQEDSAVYLCASSLVGETQYFGPGTRLLVL.

In regard to this clone: Germline and junction disagree at one end, which may indicate a read error. The V gene is TRBV7-2, the J gene TRBJ2-1; D gene unclear. Looked up from germline, CDR1 is SGHTA and CDR2 is FQGNSA. The CDR3 covers 14 residues. In nucleotides, the CDR3 is TGTGCCAGCAGCTTAGATGCCTACTACACTGAGCAGTTCTTC. It yields the protein CASSLDAYYTEQFF. Complete variable domain (other parts from reference TRBV7-2 and TRBJ2-1): GAGVSQSPSNKVTEKGKDVELRCDPISGHTALYWYRQSLGQGLEFLIYFQGNSAPDKSGLPSDRFSAERTGGSVSTLTIQRTQQEDSAVYLCASSLDAYYTEQFFGPGTRLTVL.

The chain joins TRBV5-5 to TRBJ2-3; TRBD1 matches at 7 bases. Germline lookup yields CDR1 SGHKS and CDR2 YYEKEE (reference sequence). This CDR3 region has 14 residues. V dropped 0 bases and J dropped 5; count of bases not matched to a gene: 3. Here the CDR3 DNA reads TGTGCCAGCAGCTTGGTTGCAGGGGGAGATACGCAGTATTTT. Encoded protein: CASSLVAGGDTQYF.

This clone was detected only a few times. V and J are TRBV30 and TRBJ1-2, with D hard to call. Germline-derived CDR1 and CDR2 are GTSNPN and SVGIG (reference sequence). There are 12 residues in the CDR3. V was pared by 5 bases and J by 4 bases, with 11 bases between. CDR3 bases: TGTGCCTGGCGTACGGTAGGCTATGGCTACACCTTC. It translates to CAWRTVGYGYTF.

This clone occurred many times. The chain employs TRBV29-1 and TRBJ2-3; D could derive from TRBD1 or TRBD2 (5 bases each). V dropped 5 bases and J dropped 2 bases, with 17 bases sitting between them. Germline V CDR1 and CDR2: SQVTM, ANQGSEA. The CDR3 runs to 15 residues. CDR3 region: CSVRLSGGATDTQYF. CDR3 bases: TGCAGCGTTCGGTTGAGCGGTGGGGCCACAGATACGCAGTATTTT.

This clone was observed a few times. This chain uses TRBV11-2 with TRBJ1-6, with unresolved D. Germline V gene data show CDR1 as SGHAT and CDR2 as FQNNGV. There are 15 residues in the CDR3. V shed 0 bases and J shed 6 bases, with 9 bases lying between them. The CDR3 sequence: CASSLDYGVNSPLHF. In nucleotides, the CDR3 is TGTGCCAGCAGCTTAGATTACGGGGTTAATTCACCCCTCCACTTT.

This clone was seen more than once but under ten times. The rearrangement links TRBV4-3 to TRBJ1-2; D unclear. This CDR3 has 15 amino acids. CDR1 is LGHNA, CDR2 YSLEER, per germline. The V end was cut by 0 bases, the J end by 4 bases, with 12 bases between. The CDR3 here is CASSQDSGGPYGYTF. CDR3 DNA sequence: TGCGCCAGCAGCCAAGATTCCGGCGGACCCTATGGCTACACCTTC.

This clone has just a few counts. The chain joins TRBV7-2 to TRBJ2-1; TRBD2 aligns across 11 bases. CDR3 size: 14 residues. V lost 8 bases and J lost 8; bases outside the gene matches: 8. Germline CDR1 and CDR2: SGHTA and FQGNSA. The CDR3: CASRTSGGLDEQFF. CDR3 sequence (DNA): TGTGCCAGCCGAACTAGCGGGGGCCTAGATGAGCAGTTCTTC.

The V call is TRBV2, the J call TRBJ1-6; 7 bases are shared with TRBD1. The CDR3 is 16 amino acids. Germline values: CDR1 SNHLY, CDR2 FYNNEI. The trim removed 4 bases at V and 7 bases at J, leaving 10 bases unmatched. In DNA form, the CDR3 reads TGTGCCAGCAGTGGGCTGGGACAGATCGAGAATTCACCCCTCCACTTT. Translated: CASSGLGQIENSPLHF.

Remarks on this clone: Other nucleotide sequences from this sample produce the same CDR3. The chain links TRBV18 to TRBJ2-7; D is undetermined. The V gene's germline CDR1 is KGHSH and CDR2 LQKENI. The CDR3 extends over 13 amino acids. Trimming shortened V by 3 bases and J by 4 bases, and 10 bases separated the two germline ends. CDR3 sequence reads: CASSPSLGYEQYF. The CDR3 DNA reads TGTGCCAGCTCACCCAGCCTGGGGTACGAGCAGTACTTC.

There are a few counts of this clone. This chain joins TRBV6-1 and TRBJ1-1; D ambiguous. Germline CDR1 and CDR2: MNHNS and SASEGT. V was trimmed by 1 base and J by 3 bases, leaving 6 bases between them. This CDR3 region has 13 residues. DNA for the CDR3: TGTGCCAGCAGTGAAGTTGGTTACACTGAAGCTTTCTTT. This translates into CASSEVGYTEAFF.

This clone appeared a few times. The gene calls are TRBV6-5 and TRBJ1-6; D perhaps matches TRBD1 (6 bases). V shed 8 bases and J shed 9 bases, with 20 bases lying between them. Germline V gene data show CDR1 as MNHEY and CDR2 as SVGAGI. The CDR3 extends over 15 amino acids. CDR3 coding DNA: TGTGCCAGCTGCACAGGGCTTTTACTCGGTTCACCCCTCCACTTT. Its protein product is CASCTGLLLGSPLHF.

This clone has a handful of counts. The chain is built from TRBV6-1 and TRBJ1-2, with TRBD1 matching 7 bases. The V gene's germline CDR1 is MNHNS and CDR2 SASEGT. This CDR3 has 16 residues. V gave up 7 bases and J gave up 1 base; unmatched junction bases: 12. This CDR3 reads CASIDRVGSSNYGYTF. The CDR3 nucleotides read TGTGCCAGCATTGACAGGGTTGGGAGCAGTAACTATGGCTACACCTTC.

This clone was picked up a small number of times. The rearrangement uses TRBV30 and TRBJ2-2; unclear D gene. V lost 6 bases to trimming and J lost 6 bases, with 14 bases between them. The CDR3 has 13 residues. Per the germline V gene, CDR1 is GTSNPN and CDR2 is SVGIG (reference sequence). The CDR3 reads CACPWSVAGELFF. CDR3 nucleotides: TGTGCCTGTCCTTGGAGTGTTGCCGGGGAGCTGTTTTTT.

There are a few counts of this clone. The genes are TRBV4-2 and TRBJ1-2, with D maybe TRBD1 (6 bases). Trimming cost V 4 bases and J 4 bases, with 19 bases left between them. CDR3 length: 16 residues. Germline CDR1 reads LGHNA; CDR2 reads YNFKEQ. DNA for the CDR3: TGTGCCAGCAGCCCAGGGGAGAGTCAGGTAGCCTATGGCTACACCTTC. Its protein product is CASSPGESQVAYGYTF.

The chain couples TRBV5-1 to TRBJ2-3, with TRBD2 matching over 11 bases. CDR1 and CDR2 from the germline V gene are SGHRS and YFSETQ. J lost 2 bases, V lost 4 bases, and 6 bases had no gene match. CDR3 length: 16 residues. CDR3 DNA sequence: TGCGCCAGCAGCGGACCTAGCGGGGGGTACACAGATACGCAGTATTTT. Protein sequence: CASSGPSGGYTDTQYF.

The table lists this clone with a few counts. The V gene is TRBV7-9, the J gene TRBJ1-2; the D is unclear. Trimming removed 5 bases from V and 8 bases from J, with 24 bases in between. CDR1 and CDR2 from the germline V gene are SEHNR and FQNEAQ (reference sequence). The CDR3 is 16 residues long. The CDR3 region has the DNA TGTGCCAGCAGCGAACTTAACTCGCTACTCAGAGGGGGCTACACCTTC. Encoded protein: CASSELNSLLRGGYTF.

This clone was counted ten times or more. The sample has other DNA sequences that encode this CDR3 too. This chain's CDR3 is CASSLEGTDTQYF. CDR3 bases: TGTGCCAGCAGCTTGGAGGGGACAGATACGCAGTATTTT. V and J are TRBV5-4 and TRBJ2-3; possible D gene TRBD1, 5 bases. The CDR3 length is 13 residues. The germline V and J ends were trimmed by 0 bases and 3 bases, with 5 bases remaining between them. Looked up from germline, CDR1 is SGHNT and CDR2 is YYREEE (reference sequence).

The CDR3 nucleotides read TGCGCCAGCAGCAAAGGGACAGAGTCTGGAAACACCATATATTTT. Protein: CASSKGTESGNTIYF. The chain combines TRBV5-1 with TRBJ1-3; TRBD1 matches 7 bases. The CDR3 is 15 residues long. Germline V lookup: CDR1 SGHRS, CDR2 YFSETQ. V dropped 4 bases and J dropped 1; count of bases not matched to a gene: 5. Supplemented by reference TRBV5-1 and TRBJ1-3, the full variable domain reads KAGVTQTPRYLIKTRGQQVTLSCSPISGHRSVSWYQQTPGQGLQFLFEYFSETQRNKGNFPGRFSGRQFSNSRSEMNVSTLELGDSALYLCASSKGTESGNTIYFGEGSWLTVV.

The V and J genes are TRBV29-1 and TRBJ2-1, with TRBD2 as a possible D gene (5 bases). This CDR3 region has 11 residues. Germline CDR1 SQVTM, CDR2 ANQGSEA. The ends were cut back, 7 bases at V and 4 bases at J, with 8 bases in the middle. This chain's CDR3 is CSGGSYNEQFF. The DNA of the CDR3 is TGCAGCGGCGGGTCATACAATGAGCAGTTCTTC.

This chain uses TRBV28 with TRBJ2-1; the D gene could be TRBD1 or TRBD2 (6 bases each). Germline V gene data show CDR1 as MDHEN and CDR2 as SYDVKM. Trimming cost V 10 bases and J 1 base, with 20 bases left between them. The CDR3 runs 16 residues. The CDR3 here is CATGGFVGESYNEQFF. The CDR3 bases are TGTGCCACCGGGGGCTTCGTGGGGGAGTCCTACAATGAGCAGTTCTTC.

J is TRBJ2-3 and V is TRBV10-3, with 10 bases that match TRBD1. The germline V gene has CDR1 ENHRY and CDR2 SYGVKD. J was trimmed by 1 base and V by 5 bases; bases with no gene match: 6. There are 16 residues in the CDR3. The CDR3 protein is CAISWDRGSGTDTQYF. The CDR3 nucleotides are TGTGCCATCAGTTGGGACAGGGGATCCGGCACAGATACGCAGTATTTT.

The rearrangement joins TRBV7-2 to TRBJ2-7; D might be TRBD2 (5 bases). The V end lost 0 bases, the J end lost 5 bases, and 14 bases lay between the germline ends. The V gene's germline CDR1 is SGHTA and CDR2 FQGNSA. The CDR3 consists of 15 residues. Here the CDR3 DNA reads TGTGCCAGCAGCTTAGCAGCGGAAATCGGGAACGAGCAGTACTTC. It is translated as CASSLAAEIGNEQYF.

V is TRBV7-8 and J is TRBJ1-5; maybe TRBD1 (5 bases). The ends were cut back, 1 base at V and 5 bases at J, with 18 bases in the middle. CDR1 and CDR2 (germline): SGHVS, FQNEAQ. CDR3 length: 17 amino acids. The CDR3 coding sequence is TGTGCCAGCAGCTTAGAAACACAGACAGTGGGGGATCAGCCCCAGCATTTT. Translation gives CASSLETQTVGDQPQHF.